This entry lists 32 T cell receptor beta chains sequenced from one sample in a study of T cell clones after liver transplantation (dated by TCRdb to the late 2010s). Receptor libraries were prepared by the immunoSEQ multiplex PCR assay. TCRdb took over this immuneACCESS table, retaining in-frame rearrangements with V and J assigned. Such tables are incomplete; in checked studies, under half of the missing clones stem from an unresolved V gene, and the remainder is unexplained. In this sample the table shows about 120,000 clones, 90% of which occur a single time. The ten largest clones add up to 0.83% of the sample. The input for sequencing was CD4+ T cells from blood, taken 12 months after liver transplant. Receptor source: a human patient who received a liver transplant. Some T cells may have been brought in with the graft after a transplant.

This chain links TRBV30 with TRBJ2-7, with 9 bases fitting TRBD1. The J segment lost 5 bases and the V segment lost 7 bases, leaving 15 bases of the junction unmatched. Per the germline V gene, CDR1 is GTSNPN and CDR2 is SVGIG (reference sequence). CDR3 size: 15 residues. CDR3 in amino acids: CALRAPGQGSHEQYF. CDR3 sequence (DNA): TGTGCCTTGCGGGCGCCGGGACAGGGATCCCACGAGCAGTACTTC.

This chain joins TRBV19 and TRBJ2-3; 13 bases agree with TRBD2. The CDR3 loop spans 17 amino acids. The V and J ends lost 5 bases and 4 bases, in that order; junction bases with no gene match: 9. CDR1 is LNHDA, CDR2 SQIVND, per germline (reference sequence). Written as DNA, the CDR3 is TGTGCCAGTAGTCGAGGCGGACTAGCGGGAGTTGCAGATACGCAGTATTTT. Translation: CASSRGGLAGVADTQYF.

This clone was seen only a few times. The V and J genes are TRBV19 and TRBJ1-5, with 7 positions matching TRBD1. Germline values: CDR1 LNHDA, CDR2 SQIVND (reference sequence). V lost 5 bases, J lost 7 bases, and 5 bases stayed unmatched. The CDR3 has 13 residues. The CDR3, as DNA: TGTGCCAGTAGTCTAAACAGGGGACAGCCCCAGCATTTT. This translates into CASSLNRGQPQHF.

The V call is TRBV5-4, the J call TRBJ2-7; TRBD2 matches 9 bases. This CDR3 region has 16 residues. Germline CDR1 is SGHNT and CDR2 is YYREEE (reference sequence). With V trimmed by 0 bases and J by 1 base, 5 bases remained unmatched. CDR3 in amino acids: CASSLGTSADSYEQYF. The CDR3 DNA reads as TGTGCCAGCAGCTTGGGGACTAGCGCCGATTCCTACGAGCAGTACTTC.

The rearrangement links TRBV11-2 to TRBJ1-4, with 8 bases fitting TRBD1. The V segment lost 4 bases and the J segment 6 bases; nucleotides outside the gene matches: 7. The germline V gene encodes CDR1 SGHAT and CDR2 FQNNGV. CDR3 length: 15 amino acids. CDR3 nucleotide sequence: TGTGCCAGCAGCTACCGGACAGGGATGTATGAAAAACTGTTTTTT. The encoded protein is CASSYRTGMYEKLFF.

The chain combines TRBV2 with TRBJ2-7; D may correspond to TRBD1 or TRBD2 (5 bases each). Deletions cut 5 bases from V and 2 bases from J, with 16 bases between. The CDR3 runs 15 residues. Germline-derived CDR1 and CDR2 are SNHLY and FYNNEI. The CDR3 loop is CASSRRSGQTYEQYF. For the CDR3, the DNA is TGTGCCAGCAGTAGGAGGTCAGGGCAGACCTACGAGCAGTACTTC.

The chain is built from TRBV11-1 and TRBJ2-7; D remains unclear. In germline, CDR1 is SGHAT, CDR2 FQDESV (reference sequence). This CDR3 is 14 amino acids long. V was cut by 5 bases and J by 1 base, with 12 bases left in between. Here the CDR3 reads CASSRSDGSYEQYF. The CDR3 nucleotides are TGTGCCAGCAGCCGATCGGACGGTTCCTACGAGCAGTACTTC. The full variable domain, in which reference TRBV11-1 and TRBJ2-7 provide the parts outside the CDR3, is EAEVAQSPRYKITEKSQAVAFWCDPISGHATLYWYRQILGQGPELLVQFQDESVVDDSQLPKDRFSAERLKGVDSTLKIQPAELGDSAMYLCASSRSDGSYEQYFGPGTRLTVT.

J is TRBJ2-1 and V is TRBV5-6; 8 bases fit TRBD1. Germline assignment: CDR1 SGHDT and CDR2 YYEEEE. The CDR3 has 15 amino acids. J lost 0 bases, V lost 5 bases, and 4 bases had no gene match. Here the CDR3 reads CASRRGQVSYNEQFF. CDR3 nucleotide sequence: TGTGCCAGCAGGAGGGGACAGGTCTCCTACAATGAGCAGTTCTTC.

This chain connects TRBV7-8 to TRBJ2-2; TRBD2 matches 10 bases. Per germline, CDR1 SGHVS and CDR2 FQNEAQ. The length of the CDR3 is 17 residues. The V and J ends lost 5 bases and 7 bases, in that order; junction bases with no gene match: 13. The CDR3 protein is CASSPSTLAGMFGELFF. The CDR3 DNA reads as TGTGCCAGCAGCCCAAGTACACTAGCGGGAATGTTCGGGGAGCTGTTTTTT. The full variable domain, rest sourced from reference TRBV7-8 and TRBJ2-2, is GAGVSQSPRYKVAKRGQDVALRCDPISGHVSLFWYQQALGQGPEFLTYFQNEAQLDKSGLPSDRFFAERPEGSVSTLKIQRTQQEDSAVYLCASSPSTLAGMFGELFFGEGSRLTVL.

This clone has only one observation. The V call is TRBV4-1, the J call TRBJ1-2; 10 nucleotides match TRBD1. The CDR3 loop spans 14 amino acids. V gave up 5 bases and J gave up 2 bases; unmatched junction bases: 2. The germline gives CDR1 MGHRA, CDR2 YSYEKL. The CDR3 nucleotides read TGCGCCAGCAGCTCGGGACAGGGGAACTATGGCTACACCTTC. Protein product: CASSSGQGNYGYTF.

This chain connects TRBV5-5 to TRBJ1-3; D gene uncertain. CDR1 SGHKS and CDR2 YYEKEE come from the germline V gene (reference sequence). V dropped 0 bases and J dropped 4 bases, with 11 bases sitting between them. The CDR3 runs 15 residues. The CDR3 coding sequence is TGTGCCAGCAGCTTGGAGGAGGTGACGGGAAACACCATATATTTT. It yields the protein CASSLEEVTGNTIYF.

V usage is TRBV28 and J usage is TRBJ1-1; maybe TRBD1 (5 bases). Germline lookup yields CDR1 MDHEN and CDR2 SYDVKM. Trimming removed 6 bases from V and 2 bases from J, with 19 bases in between. The CDR3 length is 16 residues. The CDR3 loop reads CASRKGVRELNTEAFF. CDR3 coding DNA: TGTGCCAGCAGGAAAGGGGTCCGGGAGTTAAACACTGAAGCTTTCTTT. Looking up the rest from reference TRBV28 and TRBJ1-1 gives the full variable domain: DVKVTQSSRYLVKRTGEKVFLECVQDMDHENMFWYRQDPGLGLRLIYFSYDVKMKEKGDIPEGYSVSREKKERFSLILESASTNQTSMYLCASRKGVRELNTEAFFGQGTRLTVV.

The chain joins TRBV19 to TRBJ2-5; D gene ambiguous. V was pared by 5 bases and J by 0 bases, with 13 bases between. This CDR3 has 15 residues. Germline V gene data show CDR1 as LNHDA and CDR2 as SQIVND (reference sequence). DNA of the CDR3: TGTGCCAGTAGTGCGACCTGGGGTAACCAAGAGACCCAGTACTTC. This codes for CASSATWGNQETQYF.

The rearrangement links TRBV12-2 to TRBJ2-5; the table's D gene call, TRBD2, was not cross checked with the DNA. TRBV12-2 is annotated as a pseudogene. This CDR3 comprises 13 residues. CDR3 bases: TGTGCAAGTCGCTTAGGGCGGGAGGAGACCCAGTACTTC. Its translation: CASRLGREETQYF.

This chain joins TRBV5-6 and TRBJ2-7; 7 nucleotides match TRBD1. There are 15 residues in the CDR3. Per germline, CDR1 SGHDT and CDR2 YYEEEE. The V gene end was trimmed by 4 bases and the J gene end by 1 base; junction bases not matched to a gene: 8. CDR3 bases: TGTGCCAGCAGCGCAAACAGGGGATTTTCCTACGAGCAGTACTTC. It yields the protein CASSANRGFSYEQYF.

The rearrangement uses TRBV5-4 and TRBJ2-5; TRBD1 agrees at 8 bases. V lost 2 bases to trimming and J lost 5 bases; unmatched junction nucleotides: 11. Germline V gene sequence: CDR1 SGHNT, CDR2 YYREEE (reference sequence). The CDR3 is 16 amino acids. CDR3 amino acids: CASSLGQGSFYETQYF. The CDR3 DNA follows: TGTGCCAGCAGCTTAGGACAGGGATCTTTCTATGAGACCCAGTACTTC.

The V call is TRBV18, the J call TRBJ1-2; D is ambiguous. This CDR3 has 15 residues. The V gene's germline CDR1 is KGHSH and CDR2 LQKENI. V was trimmed by 3 bases and J by 7 bases, leaving 18 bases between them. In DNA form, the CDR3 reads TGTGCCAGCTCACCGGCGGTCGAGGGCAACAGTGGCTACACCTTC. Its protein product is CASSPAVEGNSGYTF.

The CDR3: CASSLGDVNQPQHF. Here the CDR3 DNA reads TGCGCCAGCAGCTTGGGGGACGTCAATCAGCCCCAGCATTTT. The chain links TRBV5-1 to TRBJ1-5; tentatively, D is TRBD1 (5 bases). The V end lost 0 bases, the J end lost 3 bases, and 7 bases lay between the germline ends. The CDR3 length is 14 residues. Germline V lookup: CDR1 SGHRS, CDR2 YFSETQ.

This clone was recorded a few times. This chain connects TRBV7-9 to TRBJ1-1; D not resolved. CDR3 length: 11 amino acids. V was pared by 6 bases and J by 1 base, with 3 bases between. Germline assignment: CDR1 SEHNR and CDR2 FQNEAQ (reference sequence). CDR3 bases: TGTGCCAGCAGACAGAACACTGAAGCTTTCTTT. Residues: CASRQNTEAFF.

The chain joins TRBV5-1 to TRBJ2-7; possible D gene TRBD2, 5 bases. V was cut by 4 bases and J by 0 bases, with 11 bases left in between. Germline CDR1 is SGHRS and CDR2 is YFSETQ. The CDR3 covers 14 residues. The chain's CDR3 is CASSPPRDSYEQYF. The CDR3 DNA reads TGCGCCAGCAGCCCCCCTCGGGACTCCTACGAGCAGTACTTC.

This chain uses TRBV2 with TRBJ2-4, with a weak D call TRBD1 (5 bases). From germline, CDR1 is SNHLY and CDR2 FYNNEI. CDR3 length equals 13 residues. The V end lost 3 bases, the J end lost 9 bases, and 12 bases lay between the germline ends. The CDR3 reads CASSDYGQSIQYF. For the CDR3, the DNA is TGTGCCAGCAGTGATTATGGACAAAGCATTCAGTACTTC.

The rearrangement links TRBV6-1 to TRBJ1-5; D is unresolved. The ends were cut back, 4 bases at V and 4 bases at J, with 11 bases in the middle. Germline loops: CDR1 MNHNS, CDR2 SASEGT. The CDR3 sequence is 14 residues long. The CDR3 is CASSARNLNQPQHF. The CDR3 DNA follows: TGTGCCAGCAGTGCTCGTAATCTAAATCAGCCCCAGCATTTT.

The rearrangement uses TRBV5-1 and TRBJ2-1; 8 bases are shared with TRBD1. CDR3 length: 14 amino acids. The junction had 2 bases not matched to a gene; V was cut back by 1 base and J by 5 bases. Looked up from germline, CDR1 is SGHRS and CDR2 is YFSETQ. The CDR3 spells CASSLMTGDNEQFF. In DNA form, the CDR3 reads TGCGCCAGCAGCTTGATGACAGGGGACAATGAGCAGTTCTTC.

The chain recombines TRBV5-4 with TRBJ2-5; D not resolved. The V end was cut by 4 bases, the J end by 1 base, with 8 bases between. The germline V gene has CDR1 SGHNT and CDR2 YYREEE (reference sequence). This CDR3 has 13 residues. The DNA for the CDR3 is TGTGCCAGCAGCCCTAGGACCCAAGAGACCCAGTACTTC. It specifies CASSPRTQETQYF.

The J gene is TRBJ1-5, the V gene TRBV19; tentatively, D is TRBD1 (5 bases). The CDR3 covers 15 residues. CDR1 is LNHDA and CDR2 is SQIVND in the germline V gene (reference sequence). V lost 5 bases and J lost 3, with 14 bases in between. CDR3 nucleotide sequence: TGTGCCAGTAGTCTGTCAGGGACTAACAATCAGCCCCAGCATTTT. Protein: CASSLSGTNNQPQHF.

The gene calls are TRBV30 and TRBJ2-2; D tentatively reads TRBD1 or TRBD2 (6 bases each). Germline CDR1 reads GTSNPN; CDR2 reads SVGIG (reference sequence). The CDR3 has 15 residues. V was pared by 5 bases and J by 9 bases, with 22 bases between. The CDR3 DNA is TGTGCCTGGTCCGGGGGCAGCGTCGGTCCTCGGGAGCTGTTTTTT. This translates into CAWSGGSVGPRELFF.

The chain employs TRBV7-3 and TRBJ1-2, with D tentatively TRBD1 (5 bases). V was shortened by 4 bases and J by 4 bases, with 13 bases between the two germline ends. The CDR3 is made up of 14 amino acids. CDR1 and CDR2 from the germline V gene are SGHTA and FQGTGA. The CDR3 spells CASSSGAEIYGYTF. The CDR3 DNA is TGTGCCAGCAGCTCCGGGGCAGAGATCTATGGCTACACCTTC.

The sample holds a few counts of this clone. The CDR3 region has the DNA TGTGCCAGCAGCCGGGGGGTAGCGGGCTTAACAGATACGCAGTATTTT. Protein product: CASSRGVAGLTDTQYF. The chain is built from TRBV5-6 and TRBJ2-3; 7 bases agree with TRBD2. CDR3 size: 16 residues. CDR1 is SGHDT and CDR2 is YYEEEE in the germline V gene. V was clipped by 4 bases and J by 3 bases; unmatched bases: 11.

The genes are TRBV28 and TRBJ2-1; 7 nucleotides match TRBD2. The CDR3 loop spans 15 amino acids. The V and J ends lost 7 bases and 0 bases, in that order; junction bases with no gene match: 6. CDR1 and CDR2 (germline): MDHEN, SYDVKM. The CDR3 is CASTLERGSYNEQFF. The CDR3 nucleotides read TGTGCCAGCACCCTGGAGCGGGGCTCCTACAATGAGCAGTTCTTC.

The V call is TRBV5-1, the J call TRBJ2-5; D remains unclear. This CDR3 spans 13 amino acids. Germline assignment: CDR1 SGHRS and CDR2 YFSETQ. V gave up 4 bases and J gave up 5 bases, with 12 bases separating them. CDR3 residues: CASSIGVEETQYF. The CDR3 DNA reads as TGCGCCAGCAGCATTGGGGTGGAGGAGACCCAGTACTTC.

The chain uses TRBV4-3 and TRBJ2-2; TRBD2 matches 7 bases. This CDR3 region has 17 residues. Germline loops: CDR1 LGHNA, CDR2 YSLEER. Trimming at V came to 0 bases and at J to 1 base, leaving 5 bases not matched to a gene. The CDR3 DNA reads TGCGCCAGCAGCCAAGAAGGTAGCGGGTTGAACACCGGGGAGCTGTTTTTT. This encodes CASSQEGSGLNTGELFF.

This rearrangement joins TRBV6-1 to TRBJ2-4; 8 bases match TRBD1. The germline V gene encodes CDR1 MNHNS and CDR2 SASEGT. The CDR3 runs to 16 residues. The V segment lost 0 bases and the J segment 6 bases; nucleotides outside the gene matches: 7. The CDR3 protein is CASSEADRVRGNIQYF. The CDR3 nucleotides are TGTGCCAGCAGTGAAGCGGACAGGGTCCGGGGAAACATTCAGTACTTC.